A single sample is the source of the 8 T cell receptor beta chains below, sequenced in a study of OX40 agonist ivuxolimab in advanced cancers. The data were produced by immunoSEQ multiplex PCR, yet TCRdb's version contains in-frame clones alone and is incomplete. Here the sample spans some 78,000 clones, roughly 93% being singletons. The sequenced sample was CD4+ or CD8+ T cells sorted from blood, obtained in a trial of the OX40 agonist ivuxolimab. These receptor sequences come from an adult with an advanced solid tumor such as melanoma, head and neck, liver or kidney cancer.

This rearrangement joins TRBV7-6 to TRBJ2-1; 10 bases line up with TRBD1. Germline V gene data show CDR1 as SGHVS and CDR2 as FNYEAQ. The CDR3 loop spans 18 amino acids. V lost 5 bases to trimming and J lost 2 bases; unmatched junction nucleotides: 12. The CDR3 loop is CASSIKLRQGATYNEQFF. The CDR3 nucleotides are TGTGCCAGCAGCATTAAGCTAAGACAGGGGGCTACCTACAATGAGCAGTTCTTC.

The chain couples TRBV13 to TRBJ1-5; TRBD1 might be the D (6 bases). The CDR3 has 13 amino acids. Trimming removed 5 bases from V and 7 bases from J, with 12 bases in between. Germline V lookup: CDR1 PRHDT, CDR2 FYEKMQ (reference sequence). The CDR3 loop reads CASSPRGGQPQHF. CDR3 in DNA: TGTGCCAGCAGCCCCAGGGGCGGACAGCCCCAGCATTTT.

Here the CDR3 reads CAWSGQGDEKLFF. The CDR3 nucleotides read TGTGCCTGGAGTGGACAGGGGGATGAAAAACTGTTTTTT. V usage is TRBV30 and J usage is TRBJ1-4, with TRBD1 matching 9 bases. CDR1 is GTSNPN and CDR2 is SVGIG in the germline V gene (reference sequence). The CDR3 sequence is 13 residues long. The V gene end was trimmed by 1 base and the J gene end by 6 bases; junction bases not matched to a gene: 0.

The chain links TRBV5-1 to TRBJ1-4, with D uncertain. V was clipped by 1 base and J by 3 bases, with 7 bases between them. The CDR3 sequence is 14 residues long. From germline, CDR1 is SGHRS and CDR2 YFSETQ. The CDR3 loop reads CASSLRSSNEKLFF. CDR3 bases: TGCGCCAGCAGCTTGCGGAGTTCTAATGAAAAACTGTTTTTT.

This chain joins TRBV19 and TRBJ2-7; unclear D gene. The germline gives CDR1 LNHDA, CDR2 SQIVND (reference sequence). The germline V and J ends were trimmed by 6 bases and 3 bases, with 18 bases remaining between them. The CDR3 is made up of 15 amino acids. The CDR3 spells CASRKVTSSIYEQYF. DNA for the CDR3: TGTGCCAGTAGAAAGGTTACCTCCTCCATCTACGAGCAGTACTTC.

The rearrangement links TRBV19 to TRBJ1-2, with D possibly being TRBD1 (6 bases). The V end was cut by 6 bases, the J end by 0 bases, with 14 bases between. Germline-derived CDR1 and CDR2 are LNHDA and SQIVND (reference sequence). This CDR3 spans 15 amino acids. The CDR3 here is CASSPSGQANYGYTF. Here the CDR3 DNA reads TGTGCCAGTAGCCCGTCGGGACAAGCTAACTATGGCTACACCTTC.

V gene TRBV13 combines with J gene TRBJ2-3; a possible D gene is TRBD2 (7 bases). In germline, CDR1 is PRHDT, CDR2 FYEKMQ (reference sequence). This CDR3 is 17 amino acids long. Between the trimmed V and J ends, which lost 5 bases and 6 bases, there was a span of 24 bases. CDR3 in amino acids: CASSPRGAGDPRDTQYF. The DNA of the CDR3 is TGTGCCAGCAGCCCCCGGGGGGCGGGAGACCCTCGGGATACGCAGTATTTT.

The chain carries TRBV28 and TRBJ1-1; TRBD1 aligns across 8 bases. V gave up 8 bases and J gave up 12 bases; unmatched junction bases: 11. The CDR3 is 12 amino acids. Germline CDR1 MDHEN, CDR2 SYDVKM. The chain's CDR3 is CASSNRGFVTFF. Written as DNA, the CDR3 is TGTGCCAGCTCGAACAGGGGGTTTGTAACTTTCTTT.